This TCR beta chain was sequenced during a study of PD-1 blockade in classical Hodgkin lymphoma. As for this clone: Its specificity is unknown.

Brentuximab vedotin exposure varied, and every patient relapsed after autologous stem cell transplantation. Study-wide results and caveats: Newly diagnosed and completely responding patients shared comparable baseline diversity. Compared with healthy donors, newly diagnosed patients reportedly showed lower baseline TCR diversity.

The protocol was immunoSEQ multiplex PCR, while the TCRdb copy is restricted to in-frame clones and leaves out a portion. Among about 28,000 clones listed, around four fifths were seen once. Trimming cost V 7 bases and J 6 bases; bases outside gene matches: 11. CDR1 and CDR2 (germline): MNHNS, SASEGT. The CDR3 is 15 amino acids. The clonotype comes from a human donor with classical Hodgkin lymphoma. V usage is TRBV6-1 and J usage is TRBJ1-5; 8 bases fit TRBD1. This sample comprised peripheral blood mononuclear cells (PBMCs), obtained before the second cycle of nivolumab. The CDR3 DNA follows: TGTGCCAGCACCATGACAGGGGCTGGGAGTCAGCCCCAGCATTTT. This codes for CASTMTGAGSQPQHF.